This T cell receptor beta chain is drawn from a study of vaccination and CD4 T cells after COVID-19. Treatment denoted: roughly ten-day PBMC culture with coronavirus spike peptide pools or control peptides (ViraFEST assay). Oncomine TCR Beta short-read sequencing was applied to DNA from cultured CD4+ T cells. From the PCR reads, TCRdb called clonotypes with MiXCR, one entry per CDR3 protein. This table holds 9,500 to 13,000 distinct CDR3 sequences, approximately 64% found once. Concerning this clonotype itself: The antigen remains undetermined.

This material consisted of CD4+ T cells from blood, cultured in vitro, taken before SARS-CoV-2 vaccination. The source is a human donor who had recovered from COVID-19.

CDR3 loop: CAWVLRDRQETQYF. As DNA, the CDR3 is TGTGCCTGGGTACTCAGAGACCGCCAAGAGACCCAGTACTTC. The chain uses TRBV30 and TRBJ2-5; no clear D gene. The CDR3 consists of 14 residues. With 5 bases removed from V and 1 base from J, the gap between germline ends came to 14 bases. Per the germline V gene, CDR1 is GTSNPN and CDR2 is SVGIG (reference sequence).